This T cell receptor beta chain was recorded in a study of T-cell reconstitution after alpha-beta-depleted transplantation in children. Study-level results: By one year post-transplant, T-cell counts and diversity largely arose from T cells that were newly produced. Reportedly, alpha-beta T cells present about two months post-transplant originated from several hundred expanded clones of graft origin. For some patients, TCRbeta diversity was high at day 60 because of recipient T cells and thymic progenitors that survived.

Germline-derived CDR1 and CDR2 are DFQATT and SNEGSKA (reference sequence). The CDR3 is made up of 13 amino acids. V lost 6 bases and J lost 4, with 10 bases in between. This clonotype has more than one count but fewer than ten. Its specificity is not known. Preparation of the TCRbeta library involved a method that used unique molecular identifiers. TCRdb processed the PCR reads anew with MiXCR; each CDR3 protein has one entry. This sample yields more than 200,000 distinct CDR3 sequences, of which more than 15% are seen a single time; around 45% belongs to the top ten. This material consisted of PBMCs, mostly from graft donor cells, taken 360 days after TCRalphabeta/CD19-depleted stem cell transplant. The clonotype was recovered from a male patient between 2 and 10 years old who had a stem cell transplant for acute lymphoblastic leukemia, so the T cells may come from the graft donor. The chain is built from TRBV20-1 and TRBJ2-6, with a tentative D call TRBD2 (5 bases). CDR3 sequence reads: CSARVPGANVLTF. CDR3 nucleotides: TGCAGTGCGAGGGTTCCCGGGGCCAACGTCCTGACTTTC.